One and the same sample provided the 27 T cell receptor beta chains below, sequenced in a study of CD8 T cells in ankylosing spondylitis. TCRdb processed the 5' RACE reads anew with MiXCR; each CDR3 protein has one entry. The sample records approximately 300,000 distinct CDR3 sequences, around 21% being singletons. Sequencing input: blood, either unsorted or a sorted T cell fraction (not recorded which). The receptors shown here come from a female donor with ankylosing spondylitis or in good health (not recorded which).

This clonotype was detected only a few times. V usage is TRBV12-3 or TRBV12-4 and J usage is TRBJ1-2; no clear D gene. The V end was cut by 3 bases, the J end by 4 bases, with 15 bases between. The CDR3 has 15 amino acids. CDR3 protein: CASSLSSGKVYGYTF. In DNA form, the CDR3 reads TGTGCCAGCAGTTTGTCCTCGGGGAAGGTCTATGGCTACACCTTC.

The sample holds a few counts of this clonotype. The chain links TRBV7-3 to TRBJ2-2; D gene unclear. The CDR3 consists of 14 residues. The V gene lost 6 bases and the J gene lost 5 bases, with 13 bases spanning the gap. Germline V gene lookup returns CDR1 SGHTA and CDR2 FQGTGA. CDR3 DNA: TGTGCCAGCAGGGCGGCCCCCAAGACCGGGGAGCTGTTTTTT. It translates to CASRAAPKTGELFF.

V and J are TRBV5-6 and TRBJ1-2; 11 bases fit TRBD1. CDR3 length: 15 amino acids. The V gene end was trimmed by 2 bases and the J gene end by 6 bases; junction bases not matched to a gene: 6. CDR1 is SGHDT and CDR2 is YYEEEE in the germline V gene. CDR3 region: CASSFLGQGGDGYTF. For the CDR3, the DNA is TGTGCCAGCAGCTTCTTGGGACAGGGGGGAGATGGCTACACCTTC.

This clonotype appeared once. The genes are TRBV10-3 and TRBJ2-6; TRBD1 or TRBD2 may be the D gene (6 bases each). V was shortened by 11 bases and J by 6 bases, with 23 bases between the two germline ends. CDR1 and CDR2 from the germline V gene are ENHRY and SYGVKD. The CDR3 has 16 amino acids. CDR3 amino acids: CASSRARGGEANVLTF. In nucleotides, the CDR3 is TGTGCCTCCAGCCGGGCCAGGGGAGGAGAGGCCAACGTCCTGACTTTC.

At least ten counts were recorded for this clonotype. The chain recombines TRBV11-1 with TRBJ2-1; D is perhaps TRBD2 (6 bases). The germline gives CDR1 SGHAT, CDR2 FQDESV (reference sequence). Trimming removed 6 bases from V and 7 bases from J, with 19 bases in between. The CDR3 spans 15 residues. Here the CDR3 reads CASRGGEDSVNEQFF. As DNA, the CDR3 is TGTGCCAGCAGGGGAGGAGAAGACTCGGTGAATGAGCAGTTCTTC.

This clonotype was seen repeatedly, ten times or more. Its ends do not fully match the called genes, so a read error is possible. CDR3 nucleotides: TGCGCCAGCAGCAACCAAGAGACCCAGTACTTC. Its translation: CASSNQETQYF. J is TRBJ2-5 and V is TRBV19; D is undetermined. Per germline, CDR1 LNHDA and CDR2 SQIVND (reference sequence). This CDR3 comprises 11 residues. Together with reference TRBV19 and TRBJ2-5, the CDR3 gives the full variable domain: DGGITQSPKYLFRKEGQNVTLSCEQNLNHDAMYWYRQDPGQGLRLIYYSQIVNDFQKGDIAEGYSVSREKKESFPLTVTSAQKNPTAFYLCASSNQETQYFGPGTRLLVL.

The V call is TRBV15, the J call TRBJ1-1; D gene unclear. The V and J ends lost 0 bases and 2 bases respectively, with 13 bases between them. Germline lookup yields CDR1 LNHNV and CDR2 YYDKDF (reference sequence). The CDR3 has 16 amino acids. CDR3: CATSRDHLPTNTEAFF. The CDR3 DNA reads TGTGCCACCAGCAGAGATCATTTGCCCACAAACACTGAAGCTTTCTTT.

V usage is TRBV6-5 and J usage is TRBJ2-2; 9 nucleotides agree with TRBD2. The CDR3 extends over 16 amino acids. Trimming cost V 2 bases and J 7 bases; bases outside gene matches: 8. Germline CDR1 reads MNHEY; CDR2 reads SVGAGI. CDR3 nucleotide sequence: TGTGCCAGCAGTTACGGCGCGGGAGGGCCTGGCGGGGAGCTGTTTTTT. It encodes CASSYGAGGPGGELFF.

This clonotype was found a few times. V is TRBV24-1 and J is TRBJ2-2, with 8 bases matching TRBD2. CDR1 and CDR2 (germline): KGHDR, SFDVKD. The length of the CDR3 is 16 residues. V shed 3 bases, J shed 2 bases, and the junction held 4 bases outside the gene matches. The CDR3: CATSDTLADNTGELFF. The CDR3 bases are TGTGCCACCAGTGATACACTAGCGGACAACACCGGGGAGCTGTTTTTT.

This clonotype has a handful of counts. This chain connects TRBV7-6 to TRBJ2-1; 8 nucleotides match TRBD2. Germline CDR1 and CDR2: SGHVS and FNYEAQ. This CDR3 region has 16 residues. The V gene end was trimmed by 4 bases and the J gene end by 6 bases; junction bases not matched to a gene: 11. CDR3: CASSSPLREAGNEQFF. For the CDR3, the DNA is TGTGCCAGCAGCTCGCCGCTGCGGGAGGCGGGCAATGAGCAGTTCTTC.

Many counts were recorded for this clonotype. This chain connects TRBV30 to TRBJ2-3, with unresolved D. The V and J ends lost 0 bases and 5 bases respectively, with 3 bases between them. The germline CDR1 and CDR2 sequences are GTSNPN and SVGIG (reference sequence). The CDR3 has 11 residues. The DNA for the CDR3 is TGTGCCTGGAGTGTACAAGATACGCAGTATTTT. This gives the protein CAWSVQDTQYF.

The chain employs TRBV3-1 and TRBJ2-7; D unclear. Germline CDR1 and CDR2: LGHDT and YNNKEL (reference sequence). V lost 4 bases and J lost 6, with 13 bases in between. The CDR3 has 13 amino acids. This CDR3 reads CASSPRSSGEQYF. CDR3 DNA sequence: TGTGCCAGCAGCCCCCGCTCCTCCGGCGAGCAGTACTTC.

This chain links TRBV27 with TRBJ1-4; 7 positions agree with TRBD1. Germline lookup yields CDR1 MNHEY and CDR2 SMNVEV (reference sequence). This CDR3 comprises 16 residues. The V gene end was trimmed by 4 bases and the J gene end by 3 bases; junction bases not matched to a gene: 8. The CDR3 bases are TGTGCCAGCAGTTCAGACCTGACAGGGTCTAATGAAAAACTGTTTTTT. Protein sequence: CASSSDLTGSNEKLFF. Combining the CDR3 with reference TRBV27 and TRBJ1-4 gives the whole variable domain EAQVTQNPRYLITVTGKKLTVTCSQNMNHEYMSWYRQDPGLGLRQIYYSMNVEVTDKGDVPEGYKVSRKEKRNFPLILESPSPNQTSLYFCASSSDLTGSNEKLFFGSGTQLSVL.

The V gene is TRBV6-5, the J gene TRBJ1-1; 8 nucleotides line up with TRBD1. Per the germline V gene, CDR1 is MNHEY and CDR2 is SVGAGI. Trimming cost V 2 bases and J 3 bases; bases outside gene matches: 2. This CDR3 region has 14 residues. In DNA, the CDR3 is TGTGCCAGCAGTTACGCAGGGGGCCACACTGAAGCTTTCTTT. Amino acids: CASSYAGGHTEAFF.

The chain employs TRBV18 and TRBJ2-7; D is possibly TRBD1 (5 bases). The CDR3 spans 14 residues. V was cut by 3 bases and J by 1 base, with 10 bases left in between. The germline gives CDR1 KGHSH, CDR2 LQKENI. This CDR3 is CASSPGRTSYEQYF. Here the CDR3 DNA reads TGTGCCAGCTCACCTGGGCGGACATCCTACGAGCAGTACTTC. The full variable domain, with the rest looked up from reference TRBV18 and TRBJ2-7, is NAGVMQNPRHLVRRRGQEARLRCSPMKGHSHVYWYRQLPEEGLKFMVYLQKENIIDESGMPKERFSAEFPKEGPSILRIQQVVRGDSAAYFCASSPGRTSYEQYFGPGTRLTVT.

This clonotype was detected a few times. The V and J genes are TRBV29-1 and TRBJ2-4; tentative D call: TRBD2 (5 bases). Looked up from germline, CDR1 is SQVTM and CDR2 is ANQGSEA. The CDR3 spans 14 residues. Between the trimmed V and J ends, which lost 5 bases and 1 base, there was a span of 12 bases. CDR3 nucleotides: TGCAGCGTTCTCGGGCCGGGGGCCAAAAACATTCAGTACTTC. Its translation: CSVLGPGAKNIQYF.

This clonotype was seen a few times. The gene calls are TRBV20-1 and TRBJ1-5; D is undetermined. The CDR3 totals 15 residues. Deletions cut 6 bases from V and 0 bases from J, with 15 bases between. Per the germline V gene, CDR1 is DFQATT and CDR2 is SNEGSKA (reference sequence). The CDR3 is CSAHTDLYSNQPQHF. Written as DNA, the CDR3 is TGCAGTGCCCACACAGACCTGTATAGCAATCAGCCCCAGCATTTT.

The chain recombines TRBV20-1 with TRBJ2-7, with 7 bases identical to TRBD1. Trimming removed 3 bases from V and 3 bases from J; junction bases left unmatched: 2. CDR3 length equals 12 residues. Germline values: CDR1 DFQATT, CDR2 SNEGSKA (reference sequence). Here the CDR3 DNA reads TGCAGTGCTAGGGGGGACAGCTACGAGCAGTACTTC. The encoded protein is CSARGDSYEQYF.

The chain couples TRBV7-2 to TRBJ2-5; D is undetermined. There are 16 residues in the CDR3. V lost 3 bases, J lost 1 base, and 15 bases lay in between. Germline loops: CDR1 SGHTA, CDR2 FQGNSA. CDR3 in DNA: TGTGCCAGCAGCTTTCAAATCATGCGCATCCAAGAGACCCAGTACTTC. Translation: CASSFQIMRIQETQYF. Supplemented by reference TRBV7-2 and TRBJ2-5, the full variable domain reads GAGVSQSPSNKVTEKGKDVELRCDPISGHTALYWYRQSLGQGLEFLIYFQGNSAPDKSGLPSDRFSAERTGGSVSTLTIQRTQQEDSAVYLCASSFQIMRIQETQYFGPGTRLLVL.

The rearrangement joins TRBV4-3 to TRBJ2-1; no clear D gene. Germline loops: CDR1 LGHNA, CDR2 YSLEER. V lost 1 base to trimming and J lost 0 bases, with 13 bases between them. The length of the CDR3 is 17 residues. CDR3 coding DNA: TGCGCCAGCAGCCAAGCCGGCGGACCGAGCTCCTACAATGAGCAGTTCTTC. It encodes CASSQAGGPSSYNEQFF.

This clonotype turned up a few times. The chain uses TRBV6-2 or TRBV6-3 and TRBJ2-1; D is perhaps TRBD1 or TRBD2 (5 bases each). Trimming removed 6 bases at V and 0 bases at J, with 12 bases between. The CDR3 consists of 15 residues. CDR1 is MNHEY and CDR2 is SVGEGT in the germline V gene. CDR3 loop: CASSRPGPSYNEQFF. CDR3 DNA: TGTGCCAGCAGCAGACCGGGACCCTCCTACAATGAGCAGTTCTTC.

There are many counts of this clonotype. The genes are TRBV3-1 and TRBJ2-1; TRBD1 might be the D (5 bases). Germline V lookup: CDR1 LGHDT, CDR2 YNNKEL (reference sequence). The ends were cut back, 3 bases at V and 6 bases at J, with 9 bases in the middle. The CDR3 extends over 13 amino acids. CDR3 amino acids: CASSHDSPNEQFF. CDR3 bases: TGTGCCAGCAGCCATGACAGTCCCAATGAGCAGTTCTTC.

The rearrangement links TRBV4-2 to TRBJ2-1; weak D call: TRBD2 (6 bases). CDR1 and CDR2 from the germline V gene are LGHNA and YNFKEQ. The length of the CDR3 is 15 residues. V shed 0 bases and J shed 13 bases, with 19 bases lying between them. The CDR3 is CASSQESSVTREQFF. The CDR3, as DNA: TGTGCCAGCAGCCAAGAATCTAGCGTCACCAGGGAACAGTTCTTC.

V usage is TRBV12-3 or TRBV12-4 and J usage is TRBJ2-7, with D maybe TRBD2 (7 bases). The V end lost 7 bases, the J end lost 4 bases, and 14 bases lay between the germline ends. This CDR3 is 13 amino acids long. CDR3 protein: CASTPRGGYEQYF. DNA of the CDR3: TGTGCCAGCACCCCAAGGGGGGGTTACGAGCAGTACTTC.

This clonotype was found a few times. The genes are TRBV10-1 and TRBJ2-7, with D perhaps given as TRBD1 or TRBD2 (5 bases each). V dropped 4 bases and J dropped 5 bases, with 21 bases sitting between them. Germline loops: CDR1 WNHNN, CDR2 SYGVQD (reference sequence). This CDR3 region has 16 residues. The CDR3 nucleotides are TGCGCCAGCAGTGGCCGGACATATCAGAGGGACCACGAGCAGTACTTC. As protein: CASSGRTYQRDHEQYF.

The J gene is TRBJ2-3, the V gene TRBV11-2, with D possibly matching TRBD2 (5 bases). With 5 bases removed from V and 0 bases from J, the gap between germline ends came to 15 bases. The germline V gene encodes CDR1 SGHAT and CDR2 FQNNGV. The CDR3 is 16 residues long. The CDR3 DNA follows: TGTGCCAGCAGCATAGGAAGCGGACTTAGCACAGATACGCAGTATTTT. Protein: CASSIGSGLSTDTQYF.

This chain links TRBV7-8 with TRBJ2-5; TRBD1 or TRBD2 may be the D gene (6 bases each). The CDR3 runs 15 residues. V shed 5 bases and J shed 1 base, with 14 bases lying between them. From germline, CDR1 is SGHVS and CDR2 FQNEAQ. In nucleotides, the CDR3 is TGTGCCAGCAGCGTTCGGAGGGGGTTCCAAGAGACCCAGTACTTC. Its translation is CASSVRRGFQETQYF.